The 10 T cell receptor beta chains listed next were all sequenced from one sample in a study of liver allograft versus peripheral blood T cells. Study details: Blood and transplanted-liver T cell receptor repertoires from recipients were compared.

TCRdb reprocessed the reads with MiXCR, giving one entry per CDR3 protein. Of 9,000 to 13,000 distinct CDR3 sequences in the sample, about 25% were seen once. The receptors were gathered from a human patient who had a liver transplant. Some T cells may be graft donor cells.

This clonotype showed up just a few times. The CDR3 region is CASSRQGLNSPLHF. CDR3 bases: TGTGCCAGCAGCCGACAGGGTCTTAATTCACCCCTCCACTTT. The rearrangement uses TRBV7-3 and TRBJ1-6, with 7 bases that match TRBD1. The CDR3 is made up of 14 amino acids. Germline CDR1 reads SGHTA; CDR2 reads FQGTGA. The V segment lost 5 bases and the J segment 6 bases; nucleotides outside the gene matches: 4.

The chain employs TRBV27 and TRBJ2-2; 9 positions agree with TRBD1. Germline CDR1 reads MNHEY; CDR2 reads SMNVEV (reference sequence). V shed 6 bases and J 5 bases; nucleotides not matched to a gene: 10. The CDR3 spans 16 residues. The DNA of the CDR3 is TGTGCCAGCAGCTCAGAGGGACAGGGACTGACCGGGGAGCTGTTTTTT. Translated: CASSSEGQGLTGELFF.

This clonotype was seen more than once but under ten times. V gene TRBV27 combines with J gene TRBJ1-1; no definite D call. The CDR3 consists of 15 residues. The V end lost 0 bases, the J end lost 3 bases, and 11 bases lay between the germline ends. CDR1 MNHEY and CDR2 SMNVEV come from the germline V gene (reference sequence). CDR3 sequence reads: CASSLSRGWDTEAFF. The CDR3, as DNA: TGTGCCAGCAGTTTATCGCGAGGGTGGGACACTGAAGCTTTCTTT.

This clonotype appeared a few times. The rearrangement uses TRBV7-9 and TRBJ2-3; D might be TRBD1 (5 bases). Trimming took off 1 base at V and 0 bases at J, with 14 bases between the two ends. CDR3 length equals 17 residues. Looked up from germline, CDR1 is SEHNR and CDR2 is FQNEAQ (reference sequence). DNA for the CDR3: TGTGCCAGCAGCTTAGGTATTCTGGGGCTAAGCACAGATACGCAGTATTTT. Residues: CASSLGILGLSTDTQYF.

This sequence joins TRBV5-5 and TRBJ1-6; maybe TRBD1 (5 bases). V shed 4 bases and J shed 5 bases, with 19 bases lying between them. The CDR3 contains 17 residues. CDR1 and CDR2 from the germline V gene are SGHKS and YYEKEE (reference sequence). CDR3 DNA sequence: TGTGCCAGCAGCGGAGGGACCTTGCTCGGGGATAATTCACCCCTCCACTTT. Translation: CASSGGTLLGDNSPLHF.

The V call is TRBV18, the J call TRBJ1-3; D is uncertain. Germline V gene lookup returns CDR1 KGHSH and CDR2 LQKENI. This CDR3 spans 12 amino acids. V dropped 0 bases and J dropped 9 bases, with 6 bases sitting between them. The CDR3 is CASSPPKSTIYF. The CDR3 nucleotides are TGTGCCAGCTCACCACCGAAAAGCACCATATATTTT.

The chain has TRBV28 and TRBJ1-2, with D perhaps matching TRBD1 (6 bases). Deletions cut 6 bases from V and 8 bases from J, with 19 bases between. CDR1 is MDHEN and CDR2 is SYDVKM in the germline V gene. This CDR3 comprises 14 residues. CDR3 protein: CASSSFNRERGYTF. Written as DNA, the CDR3 is TGTGCCAGCAGCTCCTTTAACAGGGAACGGGGCTACACCTTC.

A word on this clonotype: Possible read error: a much larger clone is one base away. The rearrangement links TRBV6-6 to TRBJ1-1; weak D call: TRBD1 (6 bases). The length of the CDR3 is 15 residues. The ends were cut back, 5 bases at V and 8 bases at J, with 21 bases in the middle. CDR1 is MNHNY and CDR2 is SVGAGI in the germline V gene (reference sequence). The CDR3 loop is CASSPTSLRTVEAFF. The CDR3 nucleotides are TGTGCCAGCAGTCCAACAAGTCTGCGGACAGTAGAAGCTTTCTTT.

Judged by abundance, this clonotype is medium-sized. This chain uses TRBV29-1 with TRBJ1-1; D gene uncertain. CDR3 length: 10 amino acids. V lost 7 bases and J 8 bases, leaving 11 bases between the germline ends. Germline V lookup: CDR1 SQVTM, CDR2 ANQGSEA. In DNA, the CDR3 is TGCAGCGCCAGTTCAGTAGAAGCTTTCTTT. Its translation: CSASSVEAFF. Looking up the rest from reference TRBV29-1 and TRBJ1-1 gives the full variable domain: SAVISQKPSRDICQRGTSLTIQCQVDSQVTMMFWYRQQPGQSLTLIATANQGSEATYESGFVIDKFPISRPNLTFSTLTVSNMSPEDSSIYLCSASSVEAFFGQGTRLTVV.

This clonotype has a handful of counts. This sequence joins TRBV7-9 and TRBJ2-7, with 8 bases fitting TRBD1. CDR1 is SEHNR, CDR2 FQNEAQ, per germline (reference sequence). The CDR3 is made up of 18 amino acids. V was pared by 5 bases and J by 2 bases, with 17 bases of the junction left unmatched. The CDR3 nucleotides are TGTGCCAGCAGCCCGGGGACAGGTCGTCGGGTGGGTACCTACGAGCAGTACTTC. This encodes CASSPGTGRRVGTYEQYF.